This record concerns one T cell receptor (beta chain) sequence. Its antigen is not known. V trimming: 4 bases; J trimming: 8 bases; junction bases outside the gene matches: 17. The germline gives CDR1 SGHNT, CDR2 YYREEE (reference sequence). The CDR3 sequence is 17 residues long. This entry is derived from a study of shared clonotypes between healthy human individuals. The study, taken as a whole, reports: Deeper or shallower sequencing was expected to change how clonotypes are shared among donors. Lower generation probabilities were found for non-shared clonotypes than for those shared by all four donors.

For every subset, genomic DNA was evenly distributed across several immunoSEQ plates. Only in-frame clones appear in the TCRdb table, and some are missing; sequencing was by immunoSEQ multiplex PCR. This repertoire shows 1,400,000 or so clones, just under 99% found once; its top ten account for roughly 0.36%. Sequencing used naive CD4+ T cells sorted from blood. Noted subset: CD45RA+ positively selected. The rearrangement uses TRBV5-4 and TRBJ2-1, with 8 bases fitting TRBD1. The clonotype originates from a man in his thirties or forties in good health. CDR3 amino acids: CASSRGPSRDRSDEQFF. CDR3 DNA sequence: TGTGCCAGCAGCCGAGGGCCCAGTAGGGACAGGTCGGATGAGCAGTTCTTC.